Reported below is one TCR beta chain. The data originate from a study of blood T cell repertoires in COVID-19. Study-wide context: Sites across the United States, Italy and Spain contributed samples from acute and convalescent COVID-19. In each case, the material was cDNA or gDNA derived from T cells, B-cell-depleted T cells, or PBMCs.

Original data processing: By means of reference gene primer amplification, nucleated cell counts were estimated. Method: immunoSEQ multiplex PCR; TCRdb's copy keeps in-frame clones and lacks some. From that table come the V and J calls and clone size; the DNA was used to work out D and trimming. The sample has some 700,000 clones, 90% seen once. Germline V CDR1 and CDR2: MDHEN, SYDVKM. This CDR3 is built from 13 residues. V gave up 4 bases and J gave up 7 bases, with 14 bases separating them. This sequence joins TRBV28 and TRBJ2-7, with a weak D call TRBD2 (6 bases). This TCR came from a woman younger than 35 with acute or convalescent COVID-19. The sequencing input was peripheral blood. The CDR3 is CASSSVFSGEQYF. The DNA for the CDR3 is TGTGCCAGCAGTTCCGTCTTCAGCGGGGAGCAGTACTTC. The entire variable domain, with the rest obtained from reference TRBV28 and TRBJ2-7, is as follows: DVKVTQSSRYLVKRTGEKVFLECVQDMDHENMFWYRQDPGLGLRLIYFSYDVKMKEKGDIPEGYSVSREKKERFSLILESASTNQTSMYLCASSSVFSGEQYFGPGTRLTVT.